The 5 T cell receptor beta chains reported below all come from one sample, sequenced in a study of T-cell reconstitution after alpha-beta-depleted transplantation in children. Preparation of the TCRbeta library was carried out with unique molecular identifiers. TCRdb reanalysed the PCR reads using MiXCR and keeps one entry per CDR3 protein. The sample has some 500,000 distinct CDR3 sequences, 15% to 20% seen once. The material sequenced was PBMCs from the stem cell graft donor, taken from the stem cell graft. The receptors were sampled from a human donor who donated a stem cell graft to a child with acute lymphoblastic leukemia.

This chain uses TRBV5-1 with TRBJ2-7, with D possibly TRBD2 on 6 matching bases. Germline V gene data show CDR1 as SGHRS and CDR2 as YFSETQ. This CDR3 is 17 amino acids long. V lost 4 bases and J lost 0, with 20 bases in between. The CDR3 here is CASSQKGGGGFSYEQYF. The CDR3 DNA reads TGCGCCAGCAGCCAAAAGGGTGGGGGAGGTTTCTCCTACGAGCAGTACTTC.

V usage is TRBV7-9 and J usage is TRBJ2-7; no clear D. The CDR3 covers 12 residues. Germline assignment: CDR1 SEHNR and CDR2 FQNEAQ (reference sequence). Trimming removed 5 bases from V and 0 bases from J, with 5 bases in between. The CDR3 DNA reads TGTGCCAGCAGCGCTCTCTCCTACGAGCAGTACTTC. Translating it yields CASSALSYEQYF.

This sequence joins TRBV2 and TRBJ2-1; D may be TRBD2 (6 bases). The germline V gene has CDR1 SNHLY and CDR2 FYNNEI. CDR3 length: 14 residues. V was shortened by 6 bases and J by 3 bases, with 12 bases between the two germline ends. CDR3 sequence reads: CASRIGGSYNEQFF. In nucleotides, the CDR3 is TGTGCCAGCAGGATCGGAGGGAGCTACAATGAGCAGTTCTTC.

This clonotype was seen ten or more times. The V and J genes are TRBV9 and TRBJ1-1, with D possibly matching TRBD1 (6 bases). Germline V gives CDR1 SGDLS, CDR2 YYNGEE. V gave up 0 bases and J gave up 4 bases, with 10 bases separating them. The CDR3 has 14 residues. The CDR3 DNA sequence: TGTGCCAGCAGCGTAGAGTGGGGGCCCACTGAAGCTTTCTTT. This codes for CASSVEWGPTEAFF.

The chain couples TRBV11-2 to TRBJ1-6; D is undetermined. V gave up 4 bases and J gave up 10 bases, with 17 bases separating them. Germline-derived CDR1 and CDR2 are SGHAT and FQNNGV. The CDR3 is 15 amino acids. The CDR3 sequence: CASSSMSFGRSPLHF. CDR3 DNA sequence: TGTGCCAGCAGCTCCATGTCGTTTGGGCGATCACCCCTCCACTTT.